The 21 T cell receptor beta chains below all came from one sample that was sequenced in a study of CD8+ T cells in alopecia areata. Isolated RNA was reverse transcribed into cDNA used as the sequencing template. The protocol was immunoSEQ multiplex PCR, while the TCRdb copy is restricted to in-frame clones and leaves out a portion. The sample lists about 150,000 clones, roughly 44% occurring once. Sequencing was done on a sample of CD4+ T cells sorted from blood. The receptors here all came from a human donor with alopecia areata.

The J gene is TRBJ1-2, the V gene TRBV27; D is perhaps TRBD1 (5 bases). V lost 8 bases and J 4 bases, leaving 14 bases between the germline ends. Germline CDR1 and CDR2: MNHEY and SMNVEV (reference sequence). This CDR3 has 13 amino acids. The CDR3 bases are TGTGCCAGCTTTGGGGCGCCGGGCTATGGCTACACCTTC. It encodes CASFGAPGYGYTF.

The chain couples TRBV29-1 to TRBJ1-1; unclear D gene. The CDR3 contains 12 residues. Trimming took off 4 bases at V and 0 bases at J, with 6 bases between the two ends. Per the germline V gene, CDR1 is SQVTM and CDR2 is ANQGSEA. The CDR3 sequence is CSVAKVNTEAFF. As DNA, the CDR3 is TGCAGCGTTGCCAAGGTGAACACTGAAGCTTTCTTT.

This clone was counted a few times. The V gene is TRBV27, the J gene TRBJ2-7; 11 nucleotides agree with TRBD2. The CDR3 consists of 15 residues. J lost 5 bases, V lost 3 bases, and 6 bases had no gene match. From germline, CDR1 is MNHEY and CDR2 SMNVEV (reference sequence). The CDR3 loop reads CASSFTSGSFDEQYF. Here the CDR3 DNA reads TGTGCCAGCAGTTTCACTAGCGGGAGTTTCGACGAGCAGTACTTC.

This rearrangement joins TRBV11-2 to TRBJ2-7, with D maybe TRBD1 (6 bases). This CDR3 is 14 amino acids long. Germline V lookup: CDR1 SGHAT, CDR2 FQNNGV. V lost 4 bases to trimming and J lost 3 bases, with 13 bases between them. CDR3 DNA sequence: TGTGCCAGCAGCTCACAGGGATGGCGCTACGAGCAGTACTTC. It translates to CASSSQGWRYEQYF.

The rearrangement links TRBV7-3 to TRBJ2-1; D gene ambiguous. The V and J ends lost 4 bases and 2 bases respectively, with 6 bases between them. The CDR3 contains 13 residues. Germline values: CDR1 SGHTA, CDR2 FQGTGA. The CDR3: CASSSDAYNEQFF. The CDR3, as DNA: TGTGCCAGCAGCTCGGACGCCTACAATGAGCAGTTCTTC.

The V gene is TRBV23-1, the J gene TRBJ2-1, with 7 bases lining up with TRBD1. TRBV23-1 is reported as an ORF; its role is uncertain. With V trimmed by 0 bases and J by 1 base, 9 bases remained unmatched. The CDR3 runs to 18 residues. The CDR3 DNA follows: TGCGCCAGCAGTCAATCGAGGGGGCATGGTGCATCCTACAATGAGCAGTTCTTC. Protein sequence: CASSQSRGHGASYNEQFF.

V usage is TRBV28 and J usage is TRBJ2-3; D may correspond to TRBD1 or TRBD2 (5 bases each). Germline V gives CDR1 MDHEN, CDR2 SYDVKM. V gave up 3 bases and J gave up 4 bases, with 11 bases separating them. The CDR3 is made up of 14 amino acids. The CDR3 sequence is CASSLGQGPDTQYF. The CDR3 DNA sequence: TGTGCCAGCAGTTTGGGTCAGGGACCAGATACGCAGTATTTT.

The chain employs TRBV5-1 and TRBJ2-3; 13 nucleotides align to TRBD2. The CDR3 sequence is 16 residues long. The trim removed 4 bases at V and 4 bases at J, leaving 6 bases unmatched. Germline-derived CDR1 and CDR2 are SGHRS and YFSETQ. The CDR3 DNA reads TGCGCCAGCAGCCCCGGACTAGCGGGAGCCTCAGATACGCAGTATTTT. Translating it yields CASSPGLAGASDTQYF.

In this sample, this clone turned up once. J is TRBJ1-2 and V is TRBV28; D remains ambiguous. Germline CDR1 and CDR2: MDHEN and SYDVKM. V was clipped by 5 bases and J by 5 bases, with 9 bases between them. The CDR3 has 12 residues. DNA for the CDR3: TGTGCCAGCAGTCCCGACCGATATGGCTACACCTTC. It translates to CASSPDRYGYTF.

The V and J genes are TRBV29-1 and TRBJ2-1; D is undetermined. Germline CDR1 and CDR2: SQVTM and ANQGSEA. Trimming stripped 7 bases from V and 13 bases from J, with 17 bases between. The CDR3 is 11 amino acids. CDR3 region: CSATEVGRQFF. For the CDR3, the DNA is TGCAGCGCCACAGAGGTGGGCAGACAGTTCTTC.

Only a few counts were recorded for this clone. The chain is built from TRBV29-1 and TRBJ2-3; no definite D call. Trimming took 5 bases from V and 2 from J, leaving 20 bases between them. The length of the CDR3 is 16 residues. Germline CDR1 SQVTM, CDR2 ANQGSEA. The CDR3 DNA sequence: TGCAGCGTTCCTAGAGGCCTTTCAGACCCCACAGATACGCAGTATTTT. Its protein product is CSVPRGLSDPTDTQYF.

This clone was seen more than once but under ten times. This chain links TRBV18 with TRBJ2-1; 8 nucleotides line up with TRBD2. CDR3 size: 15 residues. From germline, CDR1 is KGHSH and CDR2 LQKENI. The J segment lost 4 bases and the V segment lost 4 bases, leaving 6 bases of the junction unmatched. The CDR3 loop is CASSQETSAYNEQFF. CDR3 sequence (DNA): TGTGCCAGCTCACAAGAGACTAGCGCATACAATGAGCAGTTCTTC.

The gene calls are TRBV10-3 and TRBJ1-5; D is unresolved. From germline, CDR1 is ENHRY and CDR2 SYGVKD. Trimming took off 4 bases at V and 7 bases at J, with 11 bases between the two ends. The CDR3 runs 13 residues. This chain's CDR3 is CAISGAGNQPQHF. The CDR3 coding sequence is TGTGCCATCAGTGGCGCGGGGAACCAGCCCCAGCATTTT.

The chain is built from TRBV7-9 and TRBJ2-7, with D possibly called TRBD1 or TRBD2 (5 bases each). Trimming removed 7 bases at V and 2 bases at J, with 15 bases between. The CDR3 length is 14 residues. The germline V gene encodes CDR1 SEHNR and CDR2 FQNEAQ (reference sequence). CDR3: CASIRWDGPYEQYF. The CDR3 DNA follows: TGTGCCAGCATCCGATGGGACGGACCCTACGAGCAGTACTTC.

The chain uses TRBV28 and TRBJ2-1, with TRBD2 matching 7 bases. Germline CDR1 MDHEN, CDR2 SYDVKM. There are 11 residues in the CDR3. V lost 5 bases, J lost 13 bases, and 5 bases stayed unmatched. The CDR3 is CASSQTSPQFF. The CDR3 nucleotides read TGTGCCAGCAGTCAGACTAGCCCCCAGTTCTTC.

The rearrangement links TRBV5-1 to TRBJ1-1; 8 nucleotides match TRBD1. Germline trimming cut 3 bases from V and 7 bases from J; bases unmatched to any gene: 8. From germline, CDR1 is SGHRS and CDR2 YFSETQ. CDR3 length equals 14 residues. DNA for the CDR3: TGCGCCAGCAGCTCGGCCGGGACAGGTGTTGAAGCTTTCTTT. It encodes CASSSAGTGVEAFF. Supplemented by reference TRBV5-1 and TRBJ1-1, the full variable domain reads KAGVTQTPRYLIKTRGQQVTLSCSPISGHRSVSWYQQTPGQGLQFLFEYFSETQRNKGNFPGRFSGRQFSNSRSEMNVSTLELGDSALYLCASSSAGTGVEAFFGQGTRLTVV.

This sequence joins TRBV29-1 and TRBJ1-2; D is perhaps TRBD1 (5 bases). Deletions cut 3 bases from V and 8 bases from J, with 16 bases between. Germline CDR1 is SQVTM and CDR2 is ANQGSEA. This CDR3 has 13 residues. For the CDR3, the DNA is TGCAGCGTTGATAGGGGCAGGGAAGGAGGCTACACCTTC. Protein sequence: CSVDRGREGGYTF.

The CDR3 DNA is TGTGCCAGCAGCGTGACTAGCGGGAGTGCCGAGCAGTACTTC. Translated, it gives CASSVTSGSAEQYF. The chain couples TRBV11-2 to TRBJ2-7, with 12 bases aligning to TRBD2. CDR1 is SGHAT and CDR2 is FQNNGV in the germline V gene. The junction had 5 bases not matched to a gene; V was cut back by 5 bases and J by 6 bases. The CDR3 consists of 14 residues.

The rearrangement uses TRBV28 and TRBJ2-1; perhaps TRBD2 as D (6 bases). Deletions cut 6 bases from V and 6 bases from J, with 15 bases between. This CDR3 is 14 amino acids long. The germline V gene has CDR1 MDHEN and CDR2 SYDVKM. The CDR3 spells CASRPGEVRNEQFF. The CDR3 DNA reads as TGTGCCAGCAGACCGGGGGAGGTTCGCAATGAGCAGTTCTTC.

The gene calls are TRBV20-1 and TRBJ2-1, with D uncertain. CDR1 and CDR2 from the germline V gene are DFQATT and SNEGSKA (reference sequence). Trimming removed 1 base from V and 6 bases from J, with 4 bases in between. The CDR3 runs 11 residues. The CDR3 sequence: CSARGRNEQFF. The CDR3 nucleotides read TGCAGTGCTAGAGGCCGCAATGAGCAGTTCTTC.

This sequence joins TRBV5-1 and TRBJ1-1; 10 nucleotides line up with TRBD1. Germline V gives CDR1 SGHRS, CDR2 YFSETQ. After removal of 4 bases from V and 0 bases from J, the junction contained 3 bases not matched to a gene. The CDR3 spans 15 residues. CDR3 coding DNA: TGCGCCAGCAGCCCGGGACAGGGGATGAACACTGAAGCTTTCTTT. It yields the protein CASSPGQGMNTEAFF.